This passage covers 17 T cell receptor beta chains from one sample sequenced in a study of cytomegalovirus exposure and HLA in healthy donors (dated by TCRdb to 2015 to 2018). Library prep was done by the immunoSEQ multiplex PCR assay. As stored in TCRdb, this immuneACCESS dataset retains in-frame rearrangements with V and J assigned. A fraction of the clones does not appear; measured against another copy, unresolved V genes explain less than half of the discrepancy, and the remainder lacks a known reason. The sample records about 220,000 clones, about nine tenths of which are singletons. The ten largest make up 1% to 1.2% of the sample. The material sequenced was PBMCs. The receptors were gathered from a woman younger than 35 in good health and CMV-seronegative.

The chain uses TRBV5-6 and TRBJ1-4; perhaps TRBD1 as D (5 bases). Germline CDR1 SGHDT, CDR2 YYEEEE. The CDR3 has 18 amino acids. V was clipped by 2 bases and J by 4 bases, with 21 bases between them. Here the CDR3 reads CASSFITGPGPYNEKLFF. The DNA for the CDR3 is TGTGCCAGCAGCTTCATCACCGGGCCAGGGCCTTATAATGAAAAACTGTTTTTT. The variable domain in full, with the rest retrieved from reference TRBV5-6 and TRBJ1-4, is DAGVTQSPTHLIKTRGQQVTLRCSPKSGHDTVSWYQQALGQGPQFIFQYYEEEERQRGNFPDRFSGHQFPNYSSELNVNALLLGDSALYLCASSFITGPGPYNEKLFFGSGTQLSVL.

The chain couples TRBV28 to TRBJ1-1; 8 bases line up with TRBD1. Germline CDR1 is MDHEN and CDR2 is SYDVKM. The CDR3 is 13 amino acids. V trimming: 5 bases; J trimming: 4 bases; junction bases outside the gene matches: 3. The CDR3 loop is CASSQTGVTEAFF. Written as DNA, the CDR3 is TGTGCCAGCAGTCAGACAGGGGTCACTGAAGCTTTCTTT.

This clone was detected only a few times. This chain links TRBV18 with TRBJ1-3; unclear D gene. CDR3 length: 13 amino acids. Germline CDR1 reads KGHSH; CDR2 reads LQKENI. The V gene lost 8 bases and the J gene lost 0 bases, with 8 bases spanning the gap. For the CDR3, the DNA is TGTGCCAGCGCCGGGAGCTCTGGAAACACCATATATTTT. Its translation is CASAGSSGNTIYF.

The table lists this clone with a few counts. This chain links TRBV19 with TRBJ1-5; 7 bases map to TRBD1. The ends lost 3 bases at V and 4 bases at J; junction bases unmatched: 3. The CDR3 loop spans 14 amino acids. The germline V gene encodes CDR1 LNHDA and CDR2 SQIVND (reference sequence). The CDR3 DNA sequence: TGTGCCAGTAGTATGGGACAGAGGAATCAGCCCCAGCATTTT. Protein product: CASSMGQRNQPQHF.

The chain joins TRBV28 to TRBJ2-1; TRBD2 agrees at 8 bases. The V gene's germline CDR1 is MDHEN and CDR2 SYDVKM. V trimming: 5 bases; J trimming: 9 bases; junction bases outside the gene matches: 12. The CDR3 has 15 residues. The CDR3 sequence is CASSVSRGLVSEQFF. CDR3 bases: TGTGCCAGCAGTGTATCCCGGGGACTAGTTAGTGAGCAGTTCTTC.

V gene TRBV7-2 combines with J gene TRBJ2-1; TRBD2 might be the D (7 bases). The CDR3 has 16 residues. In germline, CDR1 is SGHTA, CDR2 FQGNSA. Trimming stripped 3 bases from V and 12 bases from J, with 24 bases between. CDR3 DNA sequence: TGTGCCAGCAGCTTTGACGGGACTACGGGTACACAGGGGCAGTTCTTC. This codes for CASSFDGTTGTQGQFF.

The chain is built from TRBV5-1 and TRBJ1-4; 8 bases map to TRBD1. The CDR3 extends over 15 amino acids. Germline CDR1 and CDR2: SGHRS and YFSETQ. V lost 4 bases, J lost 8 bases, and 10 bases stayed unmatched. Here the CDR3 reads CASSTTGVQDEKLFF. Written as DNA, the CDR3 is TGCGCCAGCAGCACGACAGGGGTTCAGGACGAAAAACTGTTTTTT.

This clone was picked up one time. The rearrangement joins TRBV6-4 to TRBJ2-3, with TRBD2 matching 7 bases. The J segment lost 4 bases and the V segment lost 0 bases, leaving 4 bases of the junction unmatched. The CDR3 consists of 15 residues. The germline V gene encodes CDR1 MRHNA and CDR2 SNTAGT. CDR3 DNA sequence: TGTGCCAGCAGTGACTCGGTGGGAGGGTCAGATACGCAGTATTTT. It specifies CASSDSVGGSDTQYF.

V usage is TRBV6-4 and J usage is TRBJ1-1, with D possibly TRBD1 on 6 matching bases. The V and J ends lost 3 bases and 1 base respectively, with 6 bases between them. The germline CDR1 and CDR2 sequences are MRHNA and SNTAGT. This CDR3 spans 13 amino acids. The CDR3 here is CASSEQGNTEAFF. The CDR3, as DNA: TGTGCCAGCAGTGAACAGGGGAACACTGAAGCTTTCTTT.

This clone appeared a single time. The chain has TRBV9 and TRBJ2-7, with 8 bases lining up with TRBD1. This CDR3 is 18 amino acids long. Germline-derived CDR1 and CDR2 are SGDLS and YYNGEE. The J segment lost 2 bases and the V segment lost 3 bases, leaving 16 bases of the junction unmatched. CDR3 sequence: CASSERGLGDRSTYEQYF. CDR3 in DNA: TGTGCCAGCAGCGAGAGAGGGCTGGGGGACAGGTCGACCTACGAGCAGTACTTC.

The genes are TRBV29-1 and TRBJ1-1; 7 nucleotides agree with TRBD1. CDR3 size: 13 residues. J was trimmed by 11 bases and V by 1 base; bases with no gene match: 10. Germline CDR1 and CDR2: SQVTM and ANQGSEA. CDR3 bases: TGCAGCGTTGAAGTGGTAGAGGGGGCGATGGCTTTCTTT. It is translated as CSVEVVEGAMAFF.

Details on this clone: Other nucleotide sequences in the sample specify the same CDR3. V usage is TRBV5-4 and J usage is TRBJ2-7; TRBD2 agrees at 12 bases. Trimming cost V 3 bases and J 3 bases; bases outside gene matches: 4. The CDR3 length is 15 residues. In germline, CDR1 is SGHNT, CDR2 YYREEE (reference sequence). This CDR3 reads CASSSGTSGFYEQYF. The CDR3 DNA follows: TGTGCCAGCAGCTCCGGGACTAGCGGGTTCTACGAGCAGTACTTC.

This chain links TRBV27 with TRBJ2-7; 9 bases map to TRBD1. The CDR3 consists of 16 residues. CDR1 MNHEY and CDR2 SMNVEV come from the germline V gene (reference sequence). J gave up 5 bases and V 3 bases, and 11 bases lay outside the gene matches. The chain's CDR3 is CASSFRLTGGTHEQYF. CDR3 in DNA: TGTGCCAGCAGTTTCCGCCTGACAGGGGGGACCCACGAGCAGTACTTC.

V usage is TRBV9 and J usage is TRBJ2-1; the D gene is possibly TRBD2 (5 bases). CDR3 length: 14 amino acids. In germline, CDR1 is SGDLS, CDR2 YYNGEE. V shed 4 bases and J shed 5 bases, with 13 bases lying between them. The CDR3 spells CASSLGGLDNEQFF. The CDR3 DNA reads TGTGCCAGCAGCTTGGGCGGGTTAGACAATGAGCAGTTCTTC.

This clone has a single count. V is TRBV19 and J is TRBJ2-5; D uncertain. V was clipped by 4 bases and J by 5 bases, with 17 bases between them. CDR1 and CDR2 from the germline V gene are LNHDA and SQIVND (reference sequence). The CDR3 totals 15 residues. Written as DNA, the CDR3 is TGTGCCAGTAGTACCGAGTTCACGCGTCCGGAGACCCAGTACTTC. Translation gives CASSTEFTRPETQYF.

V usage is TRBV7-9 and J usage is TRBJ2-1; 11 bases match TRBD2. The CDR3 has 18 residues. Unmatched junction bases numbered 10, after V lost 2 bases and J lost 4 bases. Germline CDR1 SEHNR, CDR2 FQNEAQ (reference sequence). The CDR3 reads CASSLRLAGSIGYNEQFF. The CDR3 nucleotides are TGTGCCAGCAGCTTAAGACTAGCGGGATCAATCGGATACAATGAGCAGTTCTTC.

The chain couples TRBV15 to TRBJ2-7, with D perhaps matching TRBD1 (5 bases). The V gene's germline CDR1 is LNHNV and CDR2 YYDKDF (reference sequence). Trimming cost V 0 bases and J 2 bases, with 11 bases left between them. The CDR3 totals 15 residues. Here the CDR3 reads CATSRDFQGPYEQYF. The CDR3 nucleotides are TGTGCCACCAGCAGAGATTTCCAGGGCCCCTACGAGCAGTACTTC.